These 21 T cell receptor beta chains originate from one sample sequenced in a study of cytotoxic CD8 clonotypes in ibrutinib-treated CLL. Profiled with immunoSEQ multiplex PCR; TCRdb holds only in-frame clones, not every one. The table has 150,000 to 200,000 clones, roughly 77% seen once; the top ten hold roughly 2%. The sample consisted of PBMCs, taken after 12 months of ibrutinib treatment. Source of these receptors: a human donor with chronic lymphocytic leukemia.

Worth noting for this clone: Other DNA sequences in the sample encode the same CDR3. The chain combines TRBV7-2 with TRBJ1-5; D possibly corresponds to TRBD1 (5 bases). Germline V gives CDR1 SGHTA, CDR2 FQGNSA. The CDR3 is 14 residues long. V was trimmed by 0 bases and J by 4 bases, leaving 7 bases between them. CDR3 sequence: CASSLAGGNQPQHF. The CDR3 DNA sequence: TGTGCCAGCAGCTTAGCGGGGGGGAATCAGCCCCAGCATTTT.

Written as DNA, the CDR3 is TGTGCCAGCAGCTTGGCCTCAGGAGGGCCTATAGGTACGCAGTATTTT. Amino acids: CASSLASGGPIGTQYF. The chain links TRBV5-6 to TRBJ2-3, with D possibly being TRBD2 (6 bases). This CDR3 region has 16 residues. Trimming stripped 0 bases from V and 8 bases from J, with 19 bases between. Germline assignment: CDR1 SGHDT and CDR2 YYEEEE.

The rearrangement joins TRBV30 to TRBJ1-2, with TRBD1 matching 10 bases. CDR3 length equals 14 residues. The V segment lost 3 bases and the J segment 6 bases; nucleotides outside the gene matches: 7. Germline CDR1 is GTSNPN and CDR2 is SVGIG (reference sequence). CDR3 in amino acids: CAWSRDRGNHGYTF. In DNA, the CDR3 is TGTGCCTGGAGCCGGGACAGGGGTAATCATGGCTACACCTTC.

DNA of the CDR3: TGTGCCAGCAGTTCCGGGACTAGCGGGAGGGCCAATGAGCAGTTCTTC. Translation gives CASSSGTSGRANEQFF. The chain uses TRBV27 and TRBJ2-1, with 16 nucleotides matching TRBD2. Losses at the gene ends were 4 bases for V and 6 bases for J; bases not matched to a gene: 3. Germline assignment: CDR1 MNHEY and CDR2 SMNVEV (reference sequence). CDR3 size: 16 residues.

This sequence joins TRBV19 and TRBJ2-5; 10 bases fit TRBD2. Germline V gene data show CDR1 as LNHDA and CDR2 as SQIVND (reference sequence). This CDR3 comprises 15 residues. V trimming: 3 bases; J trimming: 6 bases; junction bases outside the gene matches: 7. The CDR3 region is CASSMVLAGAKTQYF. The CDR3 DNA reads TGTGCCAGTAGTATGGTCCTAGCGGGAGCGAAGACCCAGTACTTC.

The gene calls are TRBV21-1 and TRBJ1-4; the DNA was not used to check the table's D call, TRBD1. TRBV21-1 counts as a pseudogene. The CDR3 extends over 19 amino acids. Written as DNA, the CDR3 is TGTGCCAGCAGTGCCGGGACAGGGGGGAGGACTGCAACTAATGAAAAACTGTTTTTT. It specifies CASSAGTGGRTATNEKLFF.

The chain couples TRBV28 to TRBJ1-2, with 7 bases that match TRBD1. The CDR3 extends over 15 amino acids. V lost 4 bases, J lost 4 bases, and 9 bases stayed unmatched. Germline V gene lookup returns CDR1 MDHEN and CDR2 SYDVKM. This CDR3 is CASSSRAQGGYGYTF. As DNA, the CDR3 is TGTGCCAGCAGTTCCCGGGCCCAGGGGGGCTATGGCTACACCTTC.

Details on this clone: Other nucleotide sequences in the sample specify the same CDR3. DNA for the CDR3: TGTGCCATCAGTGATTCCTACGAGCAGTACTTC. As protein: CAISDSYEQYF. This chain uses TRBV10-3 with TRBJ2-7; no clear D. Trimming cost V 3 bases and J 1 base, with 1 base left between them. CDR3 length equals 11 residues. Germline loops: CDR1 ENHRY, CDR2 SYGVKD.

The rearrangement uses TRBV27 and TRBJ2-3, with TRBD2 matching 10 bases. V shed 2 bases, J shed 4 bases, and the junction held 0 bases outside the gene matches. The CDR3 is 14 amino acids. Germline assignment: CDR1 MNHEY and CDR2 SMNVEV (reference sequence). CDR3 in amino acids: CASSLLAGADTQYF. For the CDR3, the DNA is TGTGCCAGCAGTTTACTAGCGGGGGCAGATACGCAGTATTTT.

This sequence joins TRBV27 and TRBJ1-5; 8 nucleotides line up with TRBD1. The CDR3 spans 13 residues. The J segment lost 5 bases and the V segment lost 5 bases, leaving 2 bases of the junction unmatched. Per the germline V gene, CDR1 is MNHEY and CDR2 is SMNVEV (reference sequence). CDR3 nucleotide sequence: TGTGCCAGCAGTGTCAGGGGGCATCAGCCCCAGCATTTT. Its translation: CASSVRGHQPQHF.

In the case of this clone: A junction boundary mismatches the germline segment, possibly from a read error. This chain links TRBV18 with TRBJ1-2, with 9 nucleotides matching TRBD1. CDR1 is KGHSH and CDR2 is LQKENI in the germline V gene. This CDR3 spans 16 amino acids. CDR3 amino acids: CASSKRDRAPDYGHTF. The DNA of the CDR3 is TGTGCCAGCTCAAAAAGGGACAGGGCGCCTGACTATGGCCACACCTTC.

V and J are TRBV11-2 and TRBJ1-4, with unresolved D. This CDR3 spans 15 amino acids. The germline V gene encodes CDR1 SGHAT and CDR2 FQNNGV. V was cut by 5 bases and J by 10 bases, with 20 bases left in between. This chain's CDR3 is CASSHPNRQVGKLFF. In nucleotides, the CDR3 is TGTGCCAGCAGCCACCCCAACCGTCAGGTTGGAAAACTGTTTTTT.

This clone was observed a handful of times. V gene TRBV4-3 combines with J gene TRBJ1-6, with TRBD1 matching over 10 bases. The CDR3 length is 15 residues. The V gene's germline CDR1 is LGHNA and CDR2 YSLEER. V was clipped by 2 bases and J by 6 bases; unmatched bases: 1. The CDR3 loop is CASSQRTGGNSPLHF. The CDR3 region has the DNA TGCGCCAGCAGCCAAAGGACAGGGGGTAATTCACCCCTCCACTTT.

V is TRBV5-8 and J is TRBJ2-7; D is uncertain. The germline CDR1 and CDR2 sequences are SGHTS and YDEGEE. CDR3 length equals 15 residues. Trimming pared 1 base from V and 1 base from J, leaving 12 bases between. The CDR3, as DNA: TGTGCCAGCAGCTTGTCATTTAGTGTTTCCTACGAGCAGTACTTC. This gives the protein CASSLSFSVSYEQYF.

The chain combines TRBV4-1 with TRBJ2-2, with D possibly being TRBD2 (6 bases). The CDR3 runs to 14 residues. Trimming took 6 bases from V and 5 from J, leaving 13 bases between them. Germline V gene data show CDR1 as MGHRA and CDR2 as YSYEKL. DNA of the CDR3: TGCGCCAGCAGGGTCCGGGAGTTTACCGGGGAGCTGTTTTTT. This codes for CASRVREFTGELFF.

The chain joins TRBV7-9 to TRBJ2-1, with D possibly called TRBD1 or TRBD2 (7 bases each). V lost 3 bases, J lost 4 bases, and 19 bases lay in between. The CDR3 covers 17 residues. Germline loops: CDR1 SEHNR, CDR2 FQNEAQ (reference sequence). In DNA, the CDR3 is TGTGCCAGCAGCTTCGCAGGGGGAGGGGTCTCATACAATGAGCAGTTCTTC. Residues: CASSFAGGGVSYNEQFF.

Concerning this clone itself: One junction end disagrees with the germline gene, perhaps due to a read error. The chain combines TRBV19 with TRBJ1-4; D ambiguous. Germline-derived CDR1 and CDR2 are LNHDA and SQIVND (reference sequence). This CDR3 comprises 12 residues. Here the CDR3 DNA reads TGTGCCAGTAGTCCCGATCATGAAAGACTGTTTTTT. Translation: CASSPDHERLFF.

V is TRBV28 and J is TRBJ1-5, with D perhaps matching TRBD1 (6 bases). The CDR3 spans 15 residues. The V end was cut by 4 bases, the J end by 4 bases, with 14 bases between. In germline, CDR1 is MDHEN, CDR2 SYDVKM. This CDR3 is CASSSPQGRNQPQHF. DNA for the CDR3: TGTGCCAGCAGTTCCCCACAGGGACGAAATCAGCCCCAGCATTTT.

J is TRBJ1-6 and V is TRBV4-3; D is unclear. This CDR3 is built from 15 residues. V dropped 1 base and J dropped 6 bases, with 10 bases sitting between them. Germline CDR1 LGHNA, CDR2 YSLEER. The CDR3 nucleotides read TGCGCCAGCAGCCAAGGGGTAGAAATTAATTCACCCCTCCACTTT. This gives the protein CASSQGVEINSPLHF.

In its sample, this clone was seen a few times. V usage is TRBV20-1 and J usage is TRBJ2-1, with D unresolved. The germline V gene encodes CDR1 DFQATT and CDR2 SNEGSKA (reference sequence). V lost 2 bases, J lost 7 bases, and 3 bases lay in between. The CDR3 contains 10 residues. The DNA for the CDR3 is TGCAGTGCTAGACCGAATGAGCAGTTCTTC. Translated, it gives CSARPNEQFF.

The CDR3 sequence: CASSNPISGVRGNTIYF. The CDR3 bases are TGCGCCAGCAGCAACCCGATTTCGGGAGTCAGGGGAAACACCATATATTTT. The chain is built from TRBV5-1 and TRBJ1-3; D call uncertain. The CDR3 runs 17 residues. Trimming shortened V by 4 bases and J by 4 bases, and 21 bases separated the two germline ends. CDR1 is SGHRS, CDR2 YFSETQ, per germline.